The clone carrying this T cell receptor beta chain was counted ten times or more. Its target is unknown. There were TCR beta CDR3 regions amplified from RNA transcripts. HTBI primers drove first-round RT-PCR of the TCR CDR3. TCRdb used MiXCR to reprocess the multiplex PCR reads, holding one entry per CDR3 protein. Here the sample spans around 420,000 distinct CDR3 sequences, 12% to 15% being singletons. Germline V CDR1 and CDR2: SGHTA, FQGNSA. The CDR3 has 16 amino acids. The V end lost 7 bases, the J end lost 8 bases, and 24 bases lay between the germline ends. The data belong to a study of T cells in Graves' hyperthyroidism and ophthalmopathy. Exclusion of patients followed from uncontrolled infection, other autoimmune disease, pregnancy or lactation. For the diagnoses, clinical symptoms, serum thyroxine and TRAb, thyroid ultrasound and orbital computed tomography were used. Study conclusions and caveats: In the blood, most expanded thyroid clonotypes above 0.001 appeared as well. Progression to ophthalmopathy was predicted a median of roughly 6.8 months early.

The chain employs TRBV7-2 and TRBJ2-1; no reliable D call. The source of this sequence is a woman aged 18-29 years with Graves' hyperthyroidism. The sequencing sample was made of blood. The DNA for the CDR3 is TGTGCCAGCACCCCCTCCATAGCCTCCGTACGAGATGAGCAGTTCTTC. Translated: CASTPSIASVRDEQFF.